This T cell receptor beta chain is from a study of blood T cell repertoires in COVID-19. Study-wide context: T cells, B-cell-depleted T cells, or PBMCs supplied cDNA or gDNA.

The data were produced by immunoSEQ multiplex PCR, yet TCRdb's version contains in-frame clones alone and is incomplete. The sample shows tens of thousands of clones, roughly 80% of them seen only once. The source is a woman aged 55-70 years with acute or convalescent COVID-19. The sequenced material came from peripheral blood.

In DNA, the CDR3 is TGTGCCAGCTCACCGTCAGGGGGCCGGATTGAGACCCAGTACTTC. It specifies CASSPSGGRIETQYF. The chain employs TRBV18 and TRBJ2-5; 8 bases agree with TRBD1. CDR3 size: 15 residues. Germline CDR1 reads KGHSH; CDR2 reads LQKENI. V was clipped by 3 bases and J by 5 bases; unmatched bases: 8.